The clone carrying this T cell receptor (beta chain) was seen only once. Original analysis: Quantification of nucleated cells was approximated via reference gene primer amplification. The repertoire was sequenced with immunoSEQ multiplex PCR; TCRdb's copy has only in-frame clones and lacks some. The D gene and trimming were derived from the DNA, and the V and J assignments and clone size from that table. The sample has 130,000 to 150,000 clones, more than 75% seen once; the top ten hold 8.5% to 9.5%. This entry comes from a study of blood T cell repertoires in COVID-19. Turning to the study itself: Samples taken during acute and convalescent COVID-19 were collected in the United States, Italy and Spain. Nucleic acid was either cDNA or gDNA, and it came from T cells, B-cell-depleted T cells, or PBMCs.

This CDR3 contains 12 residues. The germline V and J ends were trimmed by 6 bases and 5 bases, with 10 bases remaining between them. Germline V lookup: CDR1 SNHLY, CDR2 FYNNEI. The TCR comes from a woman between 50 and 59 years old with active or convalescent COVID-19. J is TRBJ1-1 and V is TRBV2; the D gene is possibly TRBD1 (6 bases). Sequencing was performed on peripheral blood. The CDR3 DNA follows: TGTGCCAGCAGCGGGACACGTACTGAAGCTTTCTTT. It codes for CASSGTRTEAFF.